The source of this TCR beta chain is a study of graft-versus-host responses after intestinal transplantation. Study overall: Transplants were multivisceral, liver-intestinal, or isolated intestinal.

Germline V gene data show CDR1 as SGDLS and CDR2 as YYNGEE. This CDR3 spans 15 amino acids. The V end was cut by 0 bases, the J end by 0 bases, with 9 bases between. The study's findings and limits: High graft-versus-host to host-versus-graft clonal ratios were seen in allografts of patients with graft-donor T cell macrochimerism. An association linked early post-transplant HvG declines with peak circulating GvH clone levels.

Assay used: immunoSEQ multiplex PCR; TCRdb lists only in-frame clones, some missing. The table has 90,000 to 150,000 clones, about 93% seen once. Details on this clone: Its cognate antigen is unknown.

This TCR was sampled from a human donor who received an intestinal transplant. The chain joins TRBV9 to TRBJ1-2; no clear D. Source: unstimulated CD4+ T cells sorted from spleen or lymph node cells, taken before intestinal transplant. This chain's CDR3 is CASSVDATTNYGYTF. The CDR3 coding sequence is TGTGCCAGCAGCGTAGACGCTACGACTAACTATGGCTACACCTTC.